The 30 T cell receptor beta chains presented below share a single source sample, sequenced in a study of T cell responses to AZD1222 COVID-19 vaccine. Profiled with immunoSEQ multiplex PCR; TCRdb holds only in-frame clones, not every one. This sample has under 30,000 clones, with about 88% found just once. This specimen consisted of peripheral blood, obtained 28 days after the second AZD1222 dose. The receptors were gathered from an adult who received the AZD1222 COVID-19 vaccine.

This sequence joins TRBV5-1 and TRBJ2-7; 7 bases are a match to TRBD1. This CDR3 has 16 amino acids. Germline trimming cut 1 base from V and 5 bases from J; bases unmatched to any gene: 12. Germline CDR1 and CDR2: SGHRS and YFSETQ. CDR3 coding DNA: TGCGCCAGCAGCTTGATGGGGGTCCCCCAGGGGGACGAGCAGTACTTC. Translated: CASSLMGVPQGDEQYF.

The chain links TRBV6-5 to TRBJ1-2; 7 bases are shared with TRBD1. V was pared by 4 bases and J by 1 base, with 9 bases of the junction left unmatched. This CDR3 contains 16 residues. The germline gives CDR1 MNHEY, CDR2 SVGAGI. The chain's CDR3 is CASSSIGGSDNYGYTF. CDR3 coding DNA: TGTGCCAGCAGTTCGATAGGGGGCTCGGATAACTATGGCTACACCTTC.

The chain is built from TRBV18 and TRBJ2-3; 7 bases fit TRBD1. The V segment lost 6 bases and the J segment 1 base; nucleotides outside the gene matches: 7. Germline V gives CDR1 KGHSH, CDR2 LQKENI. The CDR3 has 15 residues. CDR3 DNA: TGTGCCAGCTCGCCGGGACAGTACCGCACAGATACGCAGTATTTT. Its protein product is CASSPGQYRTDTQYF.

This chain links TRBV28 with TRBJ1-6; D may be TRBD1 (6 bases). CDR3 length equals 14 residues. Germline CDR1 is MDHEN and CDR2 is SYDVKM. The V end was cut by 7 bases, the J end by 3 bases, with 10 bases between. The chain's CDR3 is CASMEGDYNSPLHF. The CDR3, as DNA: TGTGCCAGCATGGAGGGGGACTATAATTCACCCCTCCACTTT.

This chain connects TRBV19 to TRBJ1-2; TRBD1 matches 9 bases. V shed 7 bases and J 8 bases; nucleotides not matched to a gene: 11. CDR3 size: 14 residues. Looked up from germline, CDR1 is LNHDA and CDR2 is SQIVND (reference sequence). The CDR3 loop is CASIYRDREGGYTF. The CDR3 DNA is TGTGCCAGTATTTACCGGGACAGGGAAGGCGGCTACACCTTC.

This chain uses TRBV5-4 with TRBJ1-4; 8 positions agree with TRBD1. The junction had 6 bases not matched to a gene; V was cut back by 4 bases and J by 7 bases. This CDR3 has 14 amino acids. Germline CDR1 and CDR2: SGHNT and YYREEE (reference sequence). CDR3 DNA sequence: TGTGCCAGCAGCGCGCAGGGGGCGAGTGAAAAACTGTTTTTT. This sequence encodes CASSAQGASEKLFF.

The V and J genes are TRBV12-3 or TRBV12-4 and TRBJ1-3; no definite D call. The V end lost 8 bases, the J end lost 0 bases, and 8 bases lay between the germline ends. This CDR3 is 13 amino acids long. CDR3 amino acids: CASADFSGNTIYF. CDR3 in DNA: TGTGCCAGCGCAGATTTCTCTGGAAACACCATATATTTT.

This clone has more than one count but fewer than ten. The V gene is TRBV12-3 or TRBV12-4, the J gene TRBJ1-6; D not certain. The CDR3 totals 13 residues. The V end lost 1 base, the J end lost 5 bases, and 3 bases lay between the germline ends. In DNA, the CDR3 is TGTGCCAGCAGTTTAGTCGATAATTCACCCCTCCACTTT. Translating gives CASSLVDNSPLHF.

This clone was seen a single time. The CDR3 DNA sequence: TGTGCCAGCAGCCAAGAAGGGCTAGCCCCCTACGAGCAGTACTTC. This encodes CASSQEGLAPYEQYF. This chain connects TRBV3-1 (or the pseudogene TRBV3-2) to TRBJ2-7, with D maybe TRBD2 (5 bases). V was cut by 0 bases and J by 2 bases, with 11 bases left in between. This CDR3 has 15 residues. Germline values: CDR1 LGHDT, CDR2 YNNKEL (reference sequence).

The CDR3 here is CASSRGLNNEQFF. DNA for the CDR3: TGTGCCAGCAGCCGGGGACTGAACAATGAGCAGTTCTTC. V gene TRBV7-7 combines with J gene TRBJ2-1; possible D gene TRBD2, 6 bases. This CDR3 comprises 13 residues. Trimming cost V 5 bases and J 5 bases, with 10 bases left between them. Per germline, CDR1 SSHAT and CDR2 FNYEAQ (reference sequence).

The chain carries TRBV28 and TRBJ1-4; 8 positions match TRBD1. This CDR3 spans 15 amino acids. Germline CDR1 MDHEN, CDR2 SYDVKM. V was clipped by 1 base and J by 8 bases; unmatched bases: 6. DNA of the CDR3: TGTGCCAGCAGTTTATCCGACAGGGGATACGAAAAACTGTTTTTT. Its protein product is CASSLSDRGYEKLFF. Full variable domain (outside the CDR3, taken from reference TRBV28 and TRBJ1-4): DVKVTQSSRYLVKRTGEKVFLECVQDMDHENMFWYRQDPGLGLRLIYFSYDVKMKEKGDIPEGYSVSREKKERFSLILESASTNQTSMYLCASSLSDRGYEKLFFGSGTQLSVL.

The CDR3 DNA reads TGTGCCAGCAGTAGGAGGGAGGGCCTCCGCGAGCAGTACTTC. Its translation is CASSRREGLREQYF. The V gene is TRBV27, the J gene TRBJ2-7, with 7 bases aligning to TRBD2. The V and J ends lost 5 bases and 6 bases, in that order; junction bases with no gene match: 10. Germline V gene data show CDR1 as MNHEY and CDR2 as SMNVEV (reference sequence). The CDR3 consists of 14 residues.

This rearrangement joins TRBV21-1 to TRBJ2-7. TRBV21-1 is shown as a pseudogene. The CDR3 is 12 amino acids. The CDR3 bases are TGTGCCAGCAGCCCCGGGACCCCTGAGCAGTACTTC. Protein sequence: CASSPGTPEQYF.

The chain joins TRBV11-2 to TRBJ2-7, with 13 bases fitting TRBD2. This CDR3 comprises 16 residues. Losses at the gene ends were 2 bases for V and 5 bases for J; bases not matched to a gene: 6. The germline CDR1 and CDR2 sequences are SGHAT and FQNNGV. CDR3 nucleotide sequence: TGTGCCAGCAGCTTACCCAGACTAGCGGGAGGAAACGAGCAGTACTTC. It yields the protein CASSLPRLAGGNEQYF.

The chain couples TRBV2 to TRBJ2-7; no definite D call. The CDR3 is 13 amino acids. Between the trimmed V and J ends, which lost 4 bases and 7 bases, there was a span of 14 bases. Germline assignment: CDR1 SNHLY and CDR2 FYNNEI. CDR3 in DNA: TGTGCCAGCAGTGGAGTCTCCACACGGGAGCAGTACTTC. Protein: CASSGVSTREQYF.

The chain has TRBV5-5 and TRBJ2-7, with D perhaps assigned TRBD1 or TRBD2 (5 bases each). This CDR3 region has 14 residues. Germline CDR1 reads SGHKS; CDR2 reads YYEKEE (reference sequence). V lost 4 bases, J lost 5 bases, and 16 bases lay in between. CDR3 coding DNA: TGTGCCAGCAGCGGGGGACCCACCGACCACGAGCAGTACTTC. Its protein is CASSGGPTDHEQYF. Drawing the rest from reference TRBV5-5 and TRBJ2-7, the complete variable domain is DAGVTQSPTHLIKTRGQQVTLRCSPISGHKSVSWYQQVLGQGPQFIFQYYEKEERGRGNFPDRFSARQFPNYSSELNVNALLLGDSALYLCASSGGPTDHEQYFGPGTRLTVT.

The chain couples TRBV6-1 to TRBJ2-1; no reliable D call. Germline V gene sequence: CDR1 MNHNS, CDR2 SASEGT. Trimming left V 2 bases short and J 0 bases short, with 11 bases between. The CDR3 has 16 amino acids. The CDR3 coding sequence is TGTGCCAGCAGTGAAAAGCTATCTTTCTCCTACAATGAGCAGTTCTTC. Encoded protein: CASSEKLSFSYNEQFF.

The chain combines TRBV2 with TRBJ2-1; D is unclear. This CDR3 contains 12 residues. Per germline, CDR1 SNHLY and CDR2 FYNNEI. V was trimmed by 8 bases and J by 1 base, leaving 6 bases between them. CDR3 in amino acids: CASDLSYNEQFF. The CDR3 DNA reads as TGTGCCAGCGACCTGTCCTACAATGAGCAGTTCTTC.

The chain has TRBV5-1 and TRBJ2-2; tentative D call: TRBD1 (5 bases). CDR1 and CDR2 from the germline V gene are SGHRS and YFSETQ. The CDR3 has 15 residues. With 2 bases removed from V and 0 bases from J, the gap between germline ends came to 8 bases. The CDR3 DNA reads TGCGCCAGCAGCTTATTCAGGGCGAACACCGGGGAGCTGTTTTTT. Translating it yields CASSLFRANTGELFF. The full variable domain, in which reference TRBV5-1 and TRBJ2-2 provide the parts outside the CDR3, is KAGVTQTPRYLIKTRGQQVTLSCSPISGHRSVSWYQQTPGQGLQFLFEYFSETQRNKGNFPGRFSGRQFSNSRSEMNVSTLELGDSALYLCASSLFRANTGELFFGEGSRLTVL.

This clone was observed once. CDR3 in DNA: TGTGCCAGCATGCAGAACTATGGCTACACCTTC. This translates into CASMQNYGYTF. The chain has TRBV2 and TRBJ1-2; D not resolved. The CDR3 consists of 11 residues. The V and J ends lost 7 bases and 2 bases respectively, with 5 bases between them. From germline, CDR1 is SNHLY and CDR2 FYNNEI.

The chain is built from TRBV7-9 and TRBJ2-2; unclear D gene. Trimming stripped 5 bases from V and 3 bases from J, with 4 bases between. Germline V gene lookup returns CDR1 SEHNR and CDR2 FQNEAQ (reference sequence). The CDR3 covers 12 residues. The CDR3 region has the DNA TGTGCCAGCAGCCAAGACACCGGGGAGCTGTTTTTT. It yields the protein CASSQDTGELFF.

This chain joins TRBV18 and TRBJ2-2; D is possibly TRBD1 (5 bases). The CDR3 consists of 16 residues. V shed 2 bases and J shed 8 bases, with 18 bases lying between them. From germline, CDR1 is KGHSH and CDR2 LQKENI. CDR3 residues: CASSPVRTLGGGELFF. The CDR3 DNA reads as TGTGCCAGCTCACCAGTGCGGACACTGGGTGGAGGGGAGCTGTTTTTT.

V gene TRBV28 combines with J gene TRBJ1-1; 8 nucleotides line up with TRBD1. From germline, CDR1 is MDHEN and CDR2 SYDVKM. Unmatched junction bases numbered 8, after V lost 5 bases and J lost 0 bases. CDR3 length equals 16 residues. The CDR3 nucleotides read TGTGCCAGCAGTCCCGCTGGACAGGGCATGAACACTGAAGCTTTCTTT. Encoded protein: CASSPAGQGMNTEAFF.

The V call is TRBV5-1, the J call TRBJ2-7; TRBD1 might be the D (6 bases). The V gene lost 0 bases and the J gene lost 6 bases, with 7 bases spanning the gap. Germline loops: CDR1 SGHRS, CDR2 YFSETQ. CDR3 length: 12 amino acids. For the CDR3, the DNA is TGCGCCAGCAGCTTGGGGACAGCCGAGCAGTACTTC. Translating it yields CASSLGTAEQYF.

This chain connects TRBV24-1 to TRBJ2-1, with D hard to call. The V end lost 7 bases, the J end lost 5 bases, and 20 bases lay between the germline ends. CDR1 is KGHDR, CDR2 SFDVKD, per germline. The CDR3 has 16 amino acids. The DNA of the CDR3 is TGTGCCACCAGGATCCCCTACACTAATGGCCACAATGAGCAGTTCTTC. Amino acids: CATRIPYTNGHNEQFF.

The V and J genes are TRBV18 and TRBJ1-1; a weak D match, TRBD1 (6 bases). Trimming took 3 bases from V and 3 from J, leaving 14 bases between them. Germline CDR1 and CDR2: KGHSH and LQKENI. This CDR3 is built from 15 residues. Here the CDR3 DNA reads TGTGCCAGCTCACCGGGAGAGGGGGGATACACTGAAGCTTTCTTT. Amino acids: CASSPGEGGYTEAFF.

The genes are TRBV28 and TRBJ1-5; D gene ambiguous. Germline CDR1 reads MDHEN; CDR2 reads SYDVKM. CDR3 length: 13 amino acids. Trimming removed 6 bases at V and 7 bases at J, with 13 bases between. The chain's CDR3 is CASRNIQGQPQHF. CDR3 DNA: TGTGCCAGCAGGAATATACAAGGACAGCCCCAGCATTTT.

This sequence joins TRBV5-4 and TRBJ2-1; 8 bases align to TRBD2. Per germline, CDR1 SGHNT and CDR2 YYREEE (reference sequence). Trimming at V came to 3 bases and at J to 9 bases, leaving 5 bases not matched to a gene. The CDR3 extends over 13 amino acids. The CDR3 DNA is TGTGCCAGCAGCTCGGGAGGGAGGGGTGAGCAGTTCTTC. Protein sequence: CASSSGGRGEQFF. The variable domain in full, completed from reference TRBV5-4 and TRBJ2-1, reads ETGVTQSPTHLIKTRGQQVTLRCSSQSGHNTVSWYQQALGQGPQFIFQYYREEENGRGNFPPRFSGLQFPNYSSELNVNALELDDSALYLCASSSGGRGEQFFGPGTRLTVL.

This clone came up once. The rearrangement uses TRBV12-3 or TRBV12-4 and TRBJ2-7; D not certain. This CDR3 is built from 12 residues. Trimming took off 6 bases at V and 9 bases at J, with 15 bases between the two ends. CDR3 DNA: TGTGCCAGCAGCCCCGGGCCCCTGGGGCAGTACTTC. It codes for CASSPGPLGQYF.

J is TRBJ1-1 and V is TRBV5-1; TRBD1 matches 8 bases. Unmatched junction bases numbered 15, after V lost 4 bases and J lost 7 bases. The CDR3 runs 16 residues. Germline V gives CDR1 SGHRS, CDR2 YFSETQ. The CDR3 reads CASSKDRGLLDGEAFF. CDR3 coding DNA: TGCGCCAGCAGCAAAGACAGGGGCCTTCTTGATGGTGAAGCTTTCTTT.